The 6 T cell receptor beta chains presented below share a single source sample, sequenced in a study of OX40 agonist ivuxolimab in advanced cancers. The assay was immunoSEQ multiplex PCR, and TCRdb's table has in-frame clones only and misses some. The sample shows fewer than 85,000 clones, more than 70% of them seen only once. Sequences were derived from CD4+ or CD8+ T cells sorted from blood, sampled in a trial of the OX40 agonist ivuxolimab. Receptor source: an adult with an advanced solid tumor such as melanoma, head and neck, liver or kidney cancer.

The J gene is TRBJ2-6, the V gene TRBV11-3, with D maybe TRBD1 (5 bases). The V end lost 5 bases, the J end lost 2 bases, and 19 bases lay between the germline ends. Germline lookup yields CDR1 SGHNT and CDR2 YENEEA. This CDR3 region has 18 residues. As DNA, the CDR3 is TGTGCCAGCAGCGATTGGGTGGCAGGGAAACCTGGGGCCAACGTCCTGACTTTC. As protein: CASSDWVAGKPGANVLTF.

The chain carries TRBV28 and TRBJ2-3, with D perhaps assigned TRBD1 or TRBD2 (5 bases each). The germline CDR1 and CDR2 sequences are MDHEN and SYDVKM. This CDR3 is 14 amino acids long. V was pared by 6 bases and J by 6 bases, with 16 bases between. The CDR3 DNA sequence: TGTGCCAGCAGCACCGGACTCCCAGGGGATACGCAGTATTTT. It is translated as CASSTGLPGDTQYF.

The chain's CDR3 is CASSLGHQETQYF. The CDR3 DNA follows: TGTGCCAGCTCCTTGGGACACCAAGAGACCCAGTACTTC. The V gene is TRBV18, the J gene TRBJ2-5; either TRBD1 or TRBD2 may supply D (5 bases each). The CDR3 is made up of 13 amino acids. Germline V CDR1 and CDR2: KGHSH, LQKENI. V was pared by 6 bases and J by 0 bases, with 8 bases between.

The chain has TRBV19 and TRBJ1-5, with D unclear. Germline V gene lookup returns CDR1 LNHDA and CDR2 SQIVND (reference sequence). The CDR3 extends over 13 amino acids. Deletions cut 7 bases from V and 4 bases from J, with 11 bases between. CDR3: CASMQKINQPQHF. In DNA form, the CDR3 reads TGTGCCAGTATGCAGAAAATTAATCAGCCCCAGCATTTT.

This chain joins TRBV6-1 and TRBJ1-6, with 10 bases identical to TRBD1. V lost 6 bases, J lost 8 bases, and 7 bases stayed unmatched. CDR1 is MNHNS, CDR2 SASEGT, per germline. The CDR3 has 15 amino acids. The DNA for the CDR3 is TGTGCCAGCAGCGTAACGACAGGGGGCTATTCACCCCTCCACTTT. It codes for CASSVTTGGYSPLHF.

The V gene is TRBV5-4, the J gene TRBJ2-5; D is unresolved. V was cut by 3 bases and J by 5 bases, with 11 bases left in between. The CDR3 is made up of 13 amino acids. Germline V gene lookup returns CDR1 SGHNT and CDR2 YYREEE (reference sequence). The CDR3 sequence: CASSWEPTETQYF. The CDR3 nucleotides are TGTGCCAGCAGCTGGGAACCTACCGAGACCCAGTACTTC.